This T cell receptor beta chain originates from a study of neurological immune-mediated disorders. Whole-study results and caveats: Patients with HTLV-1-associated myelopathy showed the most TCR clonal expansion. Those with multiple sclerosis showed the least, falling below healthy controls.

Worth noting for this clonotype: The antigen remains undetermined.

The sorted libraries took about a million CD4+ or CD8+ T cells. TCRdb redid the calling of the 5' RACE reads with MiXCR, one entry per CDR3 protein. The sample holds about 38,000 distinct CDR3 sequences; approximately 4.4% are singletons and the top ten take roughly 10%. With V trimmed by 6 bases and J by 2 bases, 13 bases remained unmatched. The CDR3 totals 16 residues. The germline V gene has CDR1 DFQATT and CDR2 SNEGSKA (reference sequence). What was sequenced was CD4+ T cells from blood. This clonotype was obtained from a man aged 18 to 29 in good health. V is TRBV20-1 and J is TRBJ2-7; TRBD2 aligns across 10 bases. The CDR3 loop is CSAPPYGTSVAYEQYF. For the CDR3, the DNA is TGCAGTGCCCCCCCATACGGGACTAGCGTTGCCTACGAGCAGTACTTC.